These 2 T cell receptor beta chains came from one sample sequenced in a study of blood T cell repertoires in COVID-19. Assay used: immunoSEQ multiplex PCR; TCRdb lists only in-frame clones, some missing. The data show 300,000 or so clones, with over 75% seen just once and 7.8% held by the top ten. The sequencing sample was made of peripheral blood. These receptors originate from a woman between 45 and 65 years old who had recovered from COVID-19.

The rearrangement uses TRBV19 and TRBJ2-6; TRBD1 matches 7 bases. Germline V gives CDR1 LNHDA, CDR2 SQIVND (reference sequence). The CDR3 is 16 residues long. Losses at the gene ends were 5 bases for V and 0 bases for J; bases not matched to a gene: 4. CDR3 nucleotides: TGTGCCAGTAGTGCCAGGGGGAGCTCTGGGGCCAACGTCCTGACTTTC. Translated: CASSARGSSGANVLTF.

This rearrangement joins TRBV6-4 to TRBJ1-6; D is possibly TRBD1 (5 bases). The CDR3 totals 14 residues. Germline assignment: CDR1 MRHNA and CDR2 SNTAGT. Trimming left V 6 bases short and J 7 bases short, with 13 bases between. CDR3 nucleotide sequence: TGTGCCAGCAGGGAACAGGTTGGGAATTCACCCCTCCACTTT. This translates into CASREQVGNSPLHF.